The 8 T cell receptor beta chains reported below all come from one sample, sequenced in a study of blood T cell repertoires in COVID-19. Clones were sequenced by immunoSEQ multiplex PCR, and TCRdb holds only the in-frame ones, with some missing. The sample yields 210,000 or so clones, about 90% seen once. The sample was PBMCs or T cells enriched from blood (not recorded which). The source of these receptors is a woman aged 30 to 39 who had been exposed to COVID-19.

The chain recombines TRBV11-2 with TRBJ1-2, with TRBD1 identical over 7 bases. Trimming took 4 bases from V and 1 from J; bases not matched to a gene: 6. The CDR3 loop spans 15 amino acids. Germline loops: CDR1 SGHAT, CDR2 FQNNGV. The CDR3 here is CASSSWTGRNYGYTF. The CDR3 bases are TGTGCCAGCAGCTCCTGGACAGGACGTAACTATGGCTACACCTTC.

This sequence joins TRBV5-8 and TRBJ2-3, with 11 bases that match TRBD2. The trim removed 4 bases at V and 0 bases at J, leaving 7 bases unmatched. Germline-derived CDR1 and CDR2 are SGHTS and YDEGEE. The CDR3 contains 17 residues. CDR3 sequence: CASSRGTSGSSTDTQYF. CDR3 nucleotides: TGTGCCAGCAGCAGGGGGACTAGCGGCTCTAGCACAGATACGCAGTATTTT.

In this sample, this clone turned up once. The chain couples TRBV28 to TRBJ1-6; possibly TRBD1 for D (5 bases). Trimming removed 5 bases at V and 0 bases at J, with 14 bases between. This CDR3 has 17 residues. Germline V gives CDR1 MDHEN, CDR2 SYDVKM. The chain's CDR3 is CASSGEGASSYNSPLHF. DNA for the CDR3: TGTGCCAGCAGTGGGGAAGGGGCCAGCTCCTATAATTCACCCCTCCACTTT.

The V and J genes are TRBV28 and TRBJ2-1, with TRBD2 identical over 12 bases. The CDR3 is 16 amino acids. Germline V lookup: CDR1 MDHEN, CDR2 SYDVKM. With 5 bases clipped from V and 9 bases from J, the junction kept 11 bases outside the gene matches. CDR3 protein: CASSPYLAGGVGEQFF. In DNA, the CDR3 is TGTGCCAGCAGTCCCTATCTAGCGGGAGGGGTGGGTGAGCAGTTCTTC.

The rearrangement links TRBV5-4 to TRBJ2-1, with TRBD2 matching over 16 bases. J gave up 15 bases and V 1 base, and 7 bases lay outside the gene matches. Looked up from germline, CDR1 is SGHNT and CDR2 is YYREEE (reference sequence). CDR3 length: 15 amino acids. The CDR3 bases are TGTGCCAGCAGCTTGTTTGGGACTAGCGGGAGGGCCGCGTTCTTC. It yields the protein CASSLFGTSGRAAFF.

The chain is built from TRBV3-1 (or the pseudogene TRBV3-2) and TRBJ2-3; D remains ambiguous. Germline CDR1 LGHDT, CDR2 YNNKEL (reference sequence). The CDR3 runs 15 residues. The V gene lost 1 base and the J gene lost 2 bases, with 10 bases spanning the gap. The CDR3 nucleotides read TGTGCCAGCAGCCAAGGGCCGGGTAACACAGATACGCAGTATTTT. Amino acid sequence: CASSQGPGNTDTQYF.

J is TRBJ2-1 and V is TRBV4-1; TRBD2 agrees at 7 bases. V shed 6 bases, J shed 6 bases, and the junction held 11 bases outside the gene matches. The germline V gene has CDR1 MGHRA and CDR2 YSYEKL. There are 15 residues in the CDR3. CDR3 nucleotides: TGCGCCAGCAGGGCCGCGGTCCTAGCGGCCAATGAGCAGTTCTTC. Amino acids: CASRAAVLAANEQFF.

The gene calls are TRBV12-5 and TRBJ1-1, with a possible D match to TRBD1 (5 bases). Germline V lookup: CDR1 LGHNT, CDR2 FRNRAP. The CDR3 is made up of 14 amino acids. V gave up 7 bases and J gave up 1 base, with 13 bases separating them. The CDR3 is CASAQDMTNTEAFF. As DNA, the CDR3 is TGTGCTAGTGCCCAGGACATGACGAACACTGAAGCTTTCTTT.